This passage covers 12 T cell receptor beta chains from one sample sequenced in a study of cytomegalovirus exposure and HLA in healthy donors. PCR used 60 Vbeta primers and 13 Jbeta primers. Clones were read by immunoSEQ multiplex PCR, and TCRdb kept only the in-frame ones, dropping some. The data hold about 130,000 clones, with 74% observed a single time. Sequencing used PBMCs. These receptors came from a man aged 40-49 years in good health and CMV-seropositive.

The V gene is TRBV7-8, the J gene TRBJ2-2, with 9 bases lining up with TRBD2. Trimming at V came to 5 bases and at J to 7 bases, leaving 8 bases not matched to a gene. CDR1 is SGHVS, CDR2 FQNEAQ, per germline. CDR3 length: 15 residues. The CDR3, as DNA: TGTGCCAGCAGCCCTAGACTAGCGGTACGCGGGGAGCTGTTTTTT. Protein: CASSPRLAVRGELFF.

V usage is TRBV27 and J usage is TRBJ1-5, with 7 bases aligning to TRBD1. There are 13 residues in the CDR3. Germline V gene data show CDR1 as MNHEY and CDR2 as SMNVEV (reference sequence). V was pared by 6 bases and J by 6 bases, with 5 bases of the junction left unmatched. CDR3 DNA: TGTGCCAGCAGACCCACAGGGGTTCAGCCCCAGCATTTT. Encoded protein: CASRPTGVQPQHF.

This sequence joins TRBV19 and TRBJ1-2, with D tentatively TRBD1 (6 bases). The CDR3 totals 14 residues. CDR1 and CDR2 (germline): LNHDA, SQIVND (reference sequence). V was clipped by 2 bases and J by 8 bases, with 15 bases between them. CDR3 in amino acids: CASSIFGRGGGYTF. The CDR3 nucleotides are TGTGCCAGTAGTATATTTGGCAGGGGCGGAGGCTACACCTTC.

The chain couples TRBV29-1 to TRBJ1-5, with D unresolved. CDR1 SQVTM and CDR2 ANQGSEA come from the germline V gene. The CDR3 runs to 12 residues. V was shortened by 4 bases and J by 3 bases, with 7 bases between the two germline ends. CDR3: CSVASDNQPQHF. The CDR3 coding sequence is TGCAGCGTTGCCAGTGACAATCAGCCCCAGCATTTT. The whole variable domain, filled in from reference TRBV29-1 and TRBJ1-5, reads SAVISQKPSRDICQRGTSLTIQCQVDSQVTMMFWYRQQPGQSLTLIATANQGSEATYESGFVIDKFPISRPNLTFSTLTVSNMSPEDSSIYLCSVASDNQPQHFGDGTRLSIL.

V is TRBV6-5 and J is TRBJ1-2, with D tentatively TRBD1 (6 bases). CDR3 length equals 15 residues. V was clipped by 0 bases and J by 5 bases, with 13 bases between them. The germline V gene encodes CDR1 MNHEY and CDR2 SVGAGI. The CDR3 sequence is CASSYSITGKYGYTF. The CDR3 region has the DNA TGTGCCAGCAGTTACTCGATAACAGGGAAGTATGGCTACACCTTC.

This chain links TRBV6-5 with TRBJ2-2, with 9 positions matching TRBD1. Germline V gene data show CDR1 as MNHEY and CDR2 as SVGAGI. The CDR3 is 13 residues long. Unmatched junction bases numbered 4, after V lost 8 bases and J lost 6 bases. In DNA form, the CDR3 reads TGTGCCAGCGCAGACAGGGGGGCCGGGGAGCTGTTTTTT. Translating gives CASADRGAGELFF.

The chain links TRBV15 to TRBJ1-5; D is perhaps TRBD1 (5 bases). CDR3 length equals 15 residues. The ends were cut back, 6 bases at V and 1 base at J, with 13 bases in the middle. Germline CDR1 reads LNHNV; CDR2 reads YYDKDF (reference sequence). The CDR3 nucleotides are TGTGCCACCAGTTTGTCAGGACAAAGCAATCAGCCCCAGCATTTT. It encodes CATSLSGQSNQPQHF.

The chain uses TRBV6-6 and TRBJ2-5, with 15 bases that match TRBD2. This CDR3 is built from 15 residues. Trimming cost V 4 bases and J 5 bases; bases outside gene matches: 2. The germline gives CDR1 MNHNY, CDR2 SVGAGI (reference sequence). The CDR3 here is CASSSGLAGGETQYF. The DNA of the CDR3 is TGTGCCAGCAGTTCGGGACTAGCGGGAGGTGAGACCCAGTACTTC.

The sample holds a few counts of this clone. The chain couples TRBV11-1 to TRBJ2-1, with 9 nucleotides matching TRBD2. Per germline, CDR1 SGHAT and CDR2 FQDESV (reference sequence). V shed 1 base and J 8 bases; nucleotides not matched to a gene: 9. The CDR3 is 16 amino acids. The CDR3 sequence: CASSLVSSGVLDEQFF. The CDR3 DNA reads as TGTGCCAGCAGCTTAGTGTCTAGCGGGGTTCTGGATGAGCAGTTCTTC.

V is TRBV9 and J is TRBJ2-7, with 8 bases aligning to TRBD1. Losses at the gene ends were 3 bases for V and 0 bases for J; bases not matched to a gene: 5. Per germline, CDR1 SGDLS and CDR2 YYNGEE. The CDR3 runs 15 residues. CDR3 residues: CASSAGQVLSYEQYF. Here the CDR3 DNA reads TGTGCCAGCAGCGCGGGACAGGTGCTCTCCTACGAGCAGTACTTC.

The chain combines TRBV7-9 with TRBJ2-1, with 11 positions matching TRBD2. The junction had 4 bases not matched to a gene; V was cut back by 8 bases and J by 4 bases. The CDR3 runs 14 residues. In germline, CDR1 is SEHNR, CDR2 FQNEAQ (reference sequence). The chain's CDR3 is CASVGTSGYNEQFF. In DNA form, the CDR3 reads TGTGCCAGCGTAGGGACTAGCGGATACAATGAGCAGTTCTTC.

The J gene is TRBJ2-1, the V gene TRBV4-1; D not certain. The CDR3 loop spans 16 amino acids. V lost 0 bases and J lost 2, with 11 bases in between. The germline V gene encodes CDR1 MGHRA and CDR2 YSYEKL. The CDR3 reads CASSQDPPAPYNEQFF. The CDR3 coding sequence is TGCGCCAGCAGCCAAGATCCCCCCGCGCCCTACAATGAGCAGTTCTTC.